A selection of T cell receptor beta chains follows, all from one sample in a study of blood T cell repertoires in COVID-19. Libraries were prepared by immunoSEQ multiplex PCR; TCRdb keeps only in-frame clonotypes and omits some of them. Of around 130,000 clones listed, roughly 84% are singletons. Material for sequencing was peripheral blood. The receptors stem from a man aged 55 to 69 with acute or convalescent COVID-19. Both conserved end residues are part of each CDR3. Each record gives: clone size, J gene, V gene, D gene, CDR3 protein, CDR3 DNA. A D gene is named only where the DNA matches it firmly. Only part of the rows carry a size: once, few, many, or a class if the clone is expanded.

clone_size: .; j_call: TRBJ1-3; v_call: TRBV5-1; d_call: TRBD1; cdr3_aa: CASSPYEGAGGNTIYF; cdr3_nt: TGCGCCAGCAGCCCCTATGAGGGGGCGGGTGGAAACACCATATATTTT
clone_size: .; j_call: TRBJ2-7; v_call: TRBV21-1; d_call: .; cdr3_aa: CASSLGTGGSYEQYF; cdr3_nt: TGTGCCAGCAGCCTCGGGACAGGGGGCAGTTACGAGCAGTACTTC
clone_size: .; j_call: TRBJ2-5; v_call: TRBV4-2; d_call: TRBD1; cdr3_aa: CASSQAPTGGQETQYF; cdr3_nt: TGTGCCAGCAGCCAAGCCCCGACAGGGGGCCAAGAGACCCAGTACTTC
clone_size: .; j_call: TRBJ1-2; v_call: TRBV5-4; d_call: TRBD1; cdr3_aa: CASSLGSGGDYGYTF; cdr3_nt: TGTGCCAGCAGCTTGGGATCAGGGGGCGACTATGGCTACACCTTC
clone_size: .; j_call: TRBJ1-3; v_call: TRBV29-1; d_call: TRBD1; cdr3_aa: CSVESGRGHLSGNTIYF; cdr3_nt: TGCAGCGTTGAAAGTGGAAGGGGGCACCTCTCTGGAAACACCATATATTTT
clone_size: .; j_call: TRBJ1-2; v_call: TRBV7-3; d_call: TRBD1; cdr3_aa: CASSLWGQGGYTF; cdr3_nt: TGTGCCAGCAGCTTATGGGGACAGGGGGGCTACACCTTC
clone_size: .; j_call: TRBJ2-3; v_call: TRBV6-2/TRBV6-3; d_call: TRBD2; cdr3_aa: CASSYSQTSPDTQYF; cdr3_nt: TGTGCCAGCAGTTACTCCCAGACTAGCCCAGATACGCAGTATTTT
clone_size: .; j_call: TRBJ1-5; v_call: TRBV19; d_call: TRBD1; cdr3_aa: CASSTGQGGNQPQHF; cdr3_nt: TGTGCCAGTAGTACCGGACAGGGAGGCAATCAGCCCCAGCATTTT
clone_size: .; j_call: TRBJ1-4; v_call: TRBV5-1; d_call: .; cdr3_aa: CASSLGQPEGKLFF; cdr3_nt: TGCGCCAGCAGCCTTGGACAGCCCGAGGGGAAACTGTTTTTT
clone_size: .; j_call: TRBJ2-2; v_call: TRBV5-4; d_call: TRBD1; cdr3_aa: CASSSDRAFNTGELFF; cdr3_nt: TGTGCCAGCAGCTCCGACAGGGCCTTCAACACCGGGGAGCTGTTTTTT
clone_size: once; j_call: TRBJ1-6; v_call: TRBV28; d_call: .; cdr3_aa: CASSGGSSYNSPLHF; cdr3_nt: TGTGCCAGCAGTGGGGGGAGCTCCTATAATTCACCCCTCCACTTT
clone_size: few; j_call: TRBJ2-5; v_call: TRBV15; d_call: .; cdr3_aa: CATRSRSETQYF; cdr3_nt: TGTGCCACCAGGTCTAGGTCGGAGACCCAGTACTTC
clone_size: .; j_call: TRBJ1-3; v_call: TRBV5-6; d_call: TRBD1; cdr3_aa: CASSRARQGTSSGNTIYF; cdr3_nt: TGTGCCAGCAGCCGAGCCCGACAGGGAACGAGCTCTGGAAACACCATATATTTT
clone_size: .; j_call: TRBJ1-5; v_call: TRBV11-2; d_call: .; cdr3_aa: CASSLDRGNQPQHF; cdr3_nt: TGTGCCAGCAGCTTAGATCGGGGGAATCAGCCCCAGCATTTT
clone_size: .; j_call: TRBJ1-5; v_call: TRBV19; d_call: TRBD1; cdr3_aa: CASSKGTGAGNQPQHF; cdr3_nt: TGTGCCAGTAGTAAAGGGACAGGGGCTGGCAATCAGCCCCAGCATTTT
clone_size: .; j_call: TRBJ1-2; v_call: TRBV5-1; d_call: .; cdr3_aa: CASSLSRAGTGHGYTF; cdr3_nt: TGCGCCAGCAGCTTGAGTCGGGCGGGTACGGGCCATGGCTACACCTTC
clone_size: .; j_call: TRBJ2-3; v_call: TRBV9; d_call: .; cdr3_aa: CASSGELTDTQYF; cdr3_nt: TGTGCCAGCAGCGGAGAGCTCACAGATACGCAGTATTTT
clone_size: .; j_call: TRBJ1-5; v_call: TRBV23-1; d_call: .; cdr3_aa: CASSRWGRARHNQPQHF; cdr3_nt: TGCGCCAGCAGTCGATGGGGCAGGGCGAGGCACAATCAGCCCCAGCATTTT
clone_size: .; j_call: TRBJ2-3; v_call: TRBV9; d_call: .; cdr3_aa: CASSVGTGSTDTQYF; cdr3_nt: TGTGCCAGCAGCGTAGGAACAGGTAGCACAGATACGCAGTATTTT
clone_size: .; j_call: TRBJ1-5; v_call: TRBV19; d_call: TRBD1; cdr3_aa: CASRPTGVVGFGNQPQHF; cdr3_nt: TGTGCCAGTAGACCGACAGGGGTTGTAGGGTTTGGCAATCAGCCCCAGCATTTT